The count of the clone carrying this TCR beta chain is one. The antigen remains unidentified. CDR1 is MNHNY and CDR2 is SVGAGI in the germline V gene (reference sequence). This CDR3 is 14 amino acids long. With V trimmed by 6 bases and J by 6 bases, 3 bases remained unmatched. This table comes from immunoSEQ multiplex PCR, and its TCRdb copy is limited to in-frame clones, with some not included. The sample consists of approximately 500,000 clones, almost 97% of them appearing once. This specimen comes from a study of shared clonotypes between healthy human individuals. In the study overall: The study used three CD4 naive, three CD4 memory, two CD8 naive and one CD8 memory plate per donor. Study outcomes and limitations: Compared with memory subsets, naive subsets generally had larger estimated richness.

The specimen sequenced was naive CD4+ T cells sorted from blood. Described subset: CD45RA+ positively selected. This chain uses TRBV6-6 with TRBJ2-7; 15 bases agree with TRBD2. The TCR was taken from a woman younger than 45 in good health. The CDR3 DNA reads TGTGCCAGCAGGGGACTAGCGGGAGGAGGCGAGCAGTACTTC. This sequence encodes CASRGLAGGGEQYF.